The 16 T cell receptor beta chains given below trace back to one sample, sequenced in a study of T cells in Graves' hyperthyroidism and ophthalmopathy (dated by TCRdb to about 2019). The method was multiplex PCR. The instrument given in TCRdb is Illumina HiSeq 2000. Amplification of TCR beta CDR3 regions was carried out from RNA transcripts. The first round of RT-PCR for the TCR CDR3 was performed with the HTBI primer set and the Qiagen OneStep RT-PCR kit. The raw public reads went through TCRdb reprocessing: fastp at Q25, MiXCR clone calling, in-frame beta chains kept. All rows with the same CDR3 protein become a single entry with the most common DNA and genes. The sample has more than 300,000 distinct CDR3 sequences on record, less than 20% of them singletons. The top ten clones comprise 40% of the sample. The sample comprised blood. These receptors all come from a man younger than 35 with Graves' ophthalmopathy.

This clonotype was seen a few times. The chain combines TRBV7-8 with TRBJ2-3; 11 bases align to TRBD2. Germline V CDR1 and CDR2: SGHVS, FQNEAQ. V trimming: 1 base; J trimming: 4 bases; junction bases outside the gene matches: 16. The CDR3 contains 20 residues. The CDR3 coding sequence is TGTGCCAGCAGCTTAGAAATTAGCTTTAGCGGGGGGGCCCCGGCAGATACGCAGTATTTT. It is translated as CASSLEISFSGGAPADTQYF.

The J gene is TRBJ2-2, the V gene TRBV28, with D perhaps TRBD2 (7 bases). With 5 bases removed from V and 4 bases from J, the gap between germline ends came to 14 bases. The CDR3 has 15 amino acids. Germline lookup yields CDR1 MDHEN and CDR2 SYDVKM. The CDR3: CASSIRGAATGELFF. Written as DNA, the CDR3 is TGTGCCAGCAGTATTCGGGGGGCAGCCACCGGGGAGCTGTTTTTT.

V is TRBV15 and J is TRBJ1-1; D is undetermined. V lost 0 bases and J 0 bases, leaving 11 bases between the germline ends. The CDR3 runs to 16 residues. Germline CDR1 is LNHNV and CDR2 is YYDKDF (reference sequence). CDR3 amino acids: CATSRDGRAMNTEAFF. The CDR3 DNA reads TGTGCCACCAGCAGAGATGGGAGAGCCATGAACACTGAAGCTTTCTTT. The variable domain in full, completed from reference TRBV15 and TRBJ1-1, reads DAMVIQNPRYQVTQFGKPVTLSCSQTLNHNVMYWYQQKSSQAPKLLFHYYDKDFNNEADTPDNFQSRRPNTSFCFLDIRSPGLGDTAMYLCATSRDGRAMNTEAFFGQGTRLTVV.

In this sample, this clonotype turned up many times. The rearrangement links TRBV6-1 to TRBJ2-2; D possibly uses TRBD1 or TRBD2 (5 bases each). The CDR3 is made up of 15 amino acids. The V end was cut by 4 bases, the J end by 6 bases, with 15 bases between. Germline V gene sequence: CDR1 MNHNS, CDR2 SASEGT. The CDR3 DNA sequence: TGTGCCAGCAGTGCCGGGGCGGTCTATTCCGGGGAGCTGTTTTTT. Protein product: CASSAGAVYSGELFF.

A word on this clonotype: A much larger clone lies one base from this, so it may be a read error. CDR3 amino acids: CASSFKAGGTEAFF. The DNA of the CDR3 is TGTGCCAGCAGTTTTAAAGCGGGCGGGACTGAAGCTTTCTTT. The chain links TRBV27 to TRBJ1-1; unclear D gene. This CDR3 contains 14 residues. CDR1 is MNHEY, CDR2 SMNVEV, per germline (reference sequence). The germline V and J ends were trimmed by 3 bases and 5 bases, with 13 bases remaining between them.

This clonotype was counted between two and nine times. V gene TRBV18 combines with J gene TRBJ1-3, with TRBD1 as a possible D gene (6 bases). Trimming shortened V by 5 bases and J by 0 bases, and 11 bases separated the two germline ends. CDR3 length equals 15 residues. In germline, CDR1 is KGHSH, CDR2 LQKENI. The CDR3 DNA reads TGTGCCAGCTCATCGGACAGTGTCTCTGGAAACACCATATATTTT. Its translation is CASSSDSVSGNTIYF.

This clonotype was seen many times. This rearrangement joins TRBV3-1 to TRBJ2-5, with no clear D. The V and J ends lost 1 base and 9 bases respectively, with 9 bases between them. This CDR3 region has 12 residues. CDR1 is LGHDT, CDR2 YNNKEL, per germline (reference sequence). The DNA for the CDR3 is TGTGCCAGCAGCCAAGGATCGCGACCCCAGTACTTC. The encoded protein is CASSQGSRPQYF.

This sequence joins TRBV24-1 and TRBJ2-1; weak D call: TRBD2 (6 bases). The CDR3 covers 15 residues. The ends were cut back, 5 bases at V and 4 bases at J, with 14 bases in the middle. Germline V gene lookup returns CDR1 KGHDR and CDR2 SFDVKD. The chain's CDR3 is CATSAPFGGYNEQFF. The CDR3, as DNA: TGTGCCACCAGTGCACCCTTTGGAGGGTACAATGAGCAGTTCTTC.

This clonotype appeared many times. V and J are TRBV28 and TRBJ1-1, with D perhaps matching TRBD1 (5 bases). The CDR3 totals 13 residues. Between the trimmed V and J ends, which lost 6 bases and 1 base, there was a span of 9 bases. Germline V gene sequence: CDR1 MDHEN, CDR2 SYDVKM. Here the CDR3 DNA reads TGTGCCAGCAGAGTACAGGAGAACACTGAAGCTTTCTTT. Translation: CASRVQENTEAFF.

This clonotype has at least ten counts. V gene TRBV20-1 combines with J gene TRBJ1-2; no reliable D call. CDR3 length: 14 amino acids. Trimming shortened V by 1 base and J by 4 bases, and 13 bases separated the two germline ends. Germline V CDR1 and CDR2: DFQATT, SNEGSKA (reference sequence). Here the CDR3 DNA reads TGCAGTGCTAGAGTCCCGATTCGTATCTATGGCTACACCTTC. This translates into CSARVPIRIYGYTF.

At least ten counts were recorded for this clonotype. The chain recombines TRBV7-9 with TRBJ2-3; 7 nucleotides agree with TRBD2. The CDR3 contains 12 residues. Trimming at V came to 11 bases and at J to 2 bases, leaving 4 bases not matched to a gene. Germline loops: CDR1 SEHNR, CDR2 FQNEAQ (reference sequence). The CDR3 reads CAPRGVTDTQYF. The CDR3 coding sequence is TGTGCCCCCCGGGGGGTCACAGATACGCAGTATTTT.

The rearrangement joins TRBV13 to TRBJ2-7; TRBD2 aligns across 10 bases. V dropped 0 bases and J dropped 3; count of bases not matched to a gene: 5. The CDR3 contains 16 residues. Per germline, CDR1 PRHDT and CDR2 FYEKMQ (reference sequence). CDR3 in DNA: TGTGCCAGCAGCTTAGGGGCTAGCGGGGGCTTCTACGAGCAGTACTTC. Translating gives CASSLGASGGFYEQYF.

The genes are TRBV6-1 and TRBJ2-3; the D gene is possibly TRBD1 (6 bases). The germline V and J ends were trimmed by 6 bases and 5 bases, with 15 bases remaining between them. Germline V gives CDR1 MNHNS, CDR2 SASEGT. The CDR3 extends over 14 amino acids. CDR3 sequence reads: CASRPQGRIDTQYF. CDR3 coding DNA: TGTGCCAGCAGACCACAGGGTAGAATAGATACGCAGTATTTT.

This clonotype has a count of ten or more. This chain links TRBV7-3 with TRBJ1-1; tentative D call: TRBD1 (6 bases). CDR1 and CDR2 from the germline V gene are SGHTA and FQGTGA. The CDR3 contains 14 residues. V was clipped by 0 bases and J by 6 bases, with 11 bases between them. The CDR3 protein is CASSLTGGAAEAFF. The CDR3 nucleotides read TGTGCCAGCAGCTTAACGGGGGGCGCGGCTGAAGCTTTCTTT.

The chain recombines TRBV12-3 or TRBV12-4 with TRBJ2-4, with 7 bases identical to TRBD2. The trim removed 7 bases at V and 6 bases at J, leaving 21 bases unmatched. The CDR3 has 18 amino acids. CDR3 in amino acids: CASTPREVGGEGGNIQYF. The CDR3 DNA follows: TGTGCCAGCACCCCGCGTGAGGTGGGAGGGGAGGGTGGAAACATTCAGTACTTC.

The chain combines TRBV4-2 with TRBJ2-3, with D perhaps matching TRBD1 (5 bases). This CDR3 is built from 17 residues. Germline-derived CDR1 and CDR2 are LGHNA and YNFKEQ. The V end was cut by 0 bases, the J end by 3 bases, with 16 bases between. DNA of the CDR3: TGTGCCAGCAGCCAAGAAGGAACAGGCGATGTAACAGATACGCAGTATTTT. It specifies CASSQEGTGDVTDTQYF.